This T cell receptor beta chain was recovered during a study of T-cell memory formation after mild COVID-19. Broader study findings: Pre-infection memory carried some responding clones, suggesting that cross-reactive memory joined.

Constant-segment primers were used for 5'RACE, and the resulting TCR alpha and TCR beta cDNA libraries carried sample barcodes and UMIs. TCRdb passed the 5' RACE reads through MiXCR, listing each CDR3 protein once. The profile shows a few hundred thousand distinct CDR3 sequences, 16% of them singletons. A word on this clonotype: The antigen is unknown. One end of the junction does not line up with germline, which may come from a read error.

Germline CDR1 SGHTA, CDR2 FQGNSA. There are 13 residues in the CDR3. V and J are TRBV7-2 and TRBJ1-2; 9 nucleotides align to TRBD1. This sequence originates from a man between 18 and 29 years old who had mild COVID-19 (a few samples of this study predate the infection). Cell type and time point are not known. The sample consisted of PBMCs or a T cell subset sorted from them (not recorded which). As DNA, the CDR3 is TGTGACAGCAGCGAGGGACAGGGAGGCGGCTACACCTTC. Protein sequence: CDSSEGQGGGYTF. The complete variable domain, with remaining parts taken from reference TRBV7-2 and TRBJ1-2, reads GAGVSQSPSNKVTEKGKDVELRCDPISGHTALYWYRQSLGQGLEFLIYFQGNSAPDKSGLPSDRFSAERTGGSVSTLTIQRTQQEDSAVYLCDSSEGQGGGYTFGSGTRLTVV.